This is a list of T cell receptor beta chains from one sample in a study of T cell responses to AZD1222 COVID-19 vaccine. Data came from immunoSEQ multiplex PCR; TCRdb stores just in-frame clones and leaves some out. Of around 100,000 clones listed, about 91% are singletons. Here the sequenced sample was peripheral blood, taken 28 days after the second AZD1222 dose. The source of these receptors is an adult who received the AZD1222 COVID-19 vaccine. The CDR3 runs from the conserved cysteine through the conserved F or W. Each record gives: clone size, D gene, V gene, J gene, CDR3 protein, CDR3 DNA. A D gene is named only where the DNA matches it firmly. Size values are once, few and many counts, or a class for expanded clones, and some rows have none.

size: .
D: TRBD1
V: TRBV29-1
J: TRBJ2-7
CDR3: CSVGRGTSYEQYF
DNA: TGCAGCGTTGGCAGGGGGACATCCTACGAGCAGTACTTC

size: .
D: .
V: TRBV11-2
J: TRBJ2-7
CDR3: CASSLPGVGRAQSYEQYF
DNA: TGTGCCAGCAGCCTCCCTGGGGTGGGCCGGGCCCAATCCTACGAGCAGTACTTC

size: once
D: .
V: TRBV12-3/TRBV12-4
J: TRBJ1-2
CDR3: CASSSRGNGYTF
DNA: TGTGCCAGCAGTAGTCGGGGGAATGGCTACACCTTC

size: .
D: .
V: TRBV3-1/TRBV3-2
J: TRBJ2-7
CDR3: CASGGRGEREQYF
DNA: TGTGCCAGCGGAGGTCGGGGAGAACGCGAGCAGTACTTC

size: .
D: TRBD1
V: TRBV4-2
J: TRBJ1-3
CDR3: CASSRGQGNSGNTIYF
DNA: TGTGCCAGCAGCCGGGGACAGGGGAACTCTGGAAACACCATATATTTT

size: .
D: .
V: TRBV27
J: TRBJ1-2
CDR3: CASSLTGLSYGYTF
DNA: TGTGCCAGCAGTTTAACAGGGTTGAGCTATGGCTACACCTTC

size: .
D: .
V: TRBV29-1
J: TRBJ1-5
CDR3: CSVCSDTGCQPQHF
DNA: TGCAGCGTTTGCTCAGACACTGGATGTCAGCCCCAGCATTTT

size: .
D: TRBD1
V: TRBV6-6
J: TRBJ1-1
CDR3: CASSYTGTENTEAFF
DNA: TGTGCCAGCAGTTATACCGGGACAGAGAACACTGAAGCTTTCTTT

size: few
D: .
V: TRBV7-9
J: TRBJ2-7
CDR3: CASSLGGKSYEQYF
DNA: TGTGCCAGCAGCTTAGGCGGCAAATCCTACGAGCAGTACTTC

size: .
D: .
V: TRBV4-1
J: TRBJ2-1
CDR3: CASSHPIRDKYNEQFF
DNA: TGCGCCAGCAGCCACCCGATCCGGGACAAATACAATGAGCAGTTCTTC

size: .
D: TRBD1
V: TRBV13
J: TRBJ2-2
CDR3: CASSMTGGAGELFF
DNA: TGTGCCAGCAGCATGACAGGGGGTGCCGGGGAGCTGTTTTTT

size: .
D: .
V: TRBV20-1
J: TRBJ2-7
CDR3: CRGERTYEQYF
DNA: TGCAGGGGAGAACGGACCTACGAGCAGTACTTC

size: .
D: .
V: TRBV5-1
J: TRBJ2-7
CDR3: CASSLDAFGYEQYF
DNA: TGCGCCAGCAGCTTGGACGCCTTTGGGTACGAGCAGTACTTC

size: .
D: .
V: TRBV4-1
J: TRBJ1-6
CDR3: CASSQDVRRSSSYNSPLHF
DNA: TGCGCCAGCAGCCAAGATGTGAGACGCTCAAGCTCCTATAATTCACCCCTCCACTTT

size: .
D: TRBD1
V: TRBV10-1
J: TRBJ2-7
CDR3: CASSGAGGGEQYF
DNA: TGCGCCAGCAGTGGCGCAGGGGGCGGCGAGCAGTACTTC

size: .
D: .
V: TRBV9
J: TRBJ2-1
CDR3: CASSVGFEQFF
DNA: TGTGCCAGCAGCGTAGGGTTTGAGCAGTTCTTC

size: .
D: .
V: TRBV7-9
J: TRBJ1-3
CDR3: CASSLGGPFSGNTIYF
DNA: TGTGCCAGCAGCTTAGGGGGACCTTTCTCTGGAAACACCATATATTTT

size: .
D: .
V: TRBV7-9
J: TRBJ2-3
CDR3: CASSLAAGAFTDTQYF
DNA: TGTGCCAGCAGCTTAGCGGCGGGGGCCTTCACAGATACGCAGTATTTT

size: .
D: .
V: TRBV7-9
J: TRBJ2-1
CDR3: CASSLESGVAEQFF
DNA: TGTGCCAGCAGCTTAGAGTCCGGGGTAGCTGAGCAGTTCTTC

size: .
D: .
V: TRBV18
J: TRBJ1-2
CDR3: CASSPGPYYGYTF
DNA: TGTGCCAGCTCACCCGGACCCTATTATGGCTACACCTTC

size: .
D: TRBD1
V: TRBV5-1
J: TRBJ2-7
CDR3: CASSAGTGALHEQYF
DNA: TGCGCCAGCAGCGCGGGGACAGGGGCGCTGCACGAGCAGTACTTC

size: once
D: TRBD1
V: TRBV27
J: TRBJ2-1
CDR3: CASSGQGLSSSYNEQFF
DNA: TGTGCCAGCAGTGGACAGGGCTTATCCAGCTCCTACAATGAGCAGTTCTTC

size: .
D: .
V: TRBV19
J: TRBJ1-1
CDR3: CASSTLRQGTEAFF
DNA: TGTGCCAGTAGTACCCTCCGGCAGGGCACTGAAGCTTTCTTT

size: .
D: .
V: TRBV10-3
J: TRBJ1-2
CDR3: CAISETLSGYGYTF
DNA: TGTGCCATCAGTGAGACCCTTAGTGGCTATGGCTACACCTTC